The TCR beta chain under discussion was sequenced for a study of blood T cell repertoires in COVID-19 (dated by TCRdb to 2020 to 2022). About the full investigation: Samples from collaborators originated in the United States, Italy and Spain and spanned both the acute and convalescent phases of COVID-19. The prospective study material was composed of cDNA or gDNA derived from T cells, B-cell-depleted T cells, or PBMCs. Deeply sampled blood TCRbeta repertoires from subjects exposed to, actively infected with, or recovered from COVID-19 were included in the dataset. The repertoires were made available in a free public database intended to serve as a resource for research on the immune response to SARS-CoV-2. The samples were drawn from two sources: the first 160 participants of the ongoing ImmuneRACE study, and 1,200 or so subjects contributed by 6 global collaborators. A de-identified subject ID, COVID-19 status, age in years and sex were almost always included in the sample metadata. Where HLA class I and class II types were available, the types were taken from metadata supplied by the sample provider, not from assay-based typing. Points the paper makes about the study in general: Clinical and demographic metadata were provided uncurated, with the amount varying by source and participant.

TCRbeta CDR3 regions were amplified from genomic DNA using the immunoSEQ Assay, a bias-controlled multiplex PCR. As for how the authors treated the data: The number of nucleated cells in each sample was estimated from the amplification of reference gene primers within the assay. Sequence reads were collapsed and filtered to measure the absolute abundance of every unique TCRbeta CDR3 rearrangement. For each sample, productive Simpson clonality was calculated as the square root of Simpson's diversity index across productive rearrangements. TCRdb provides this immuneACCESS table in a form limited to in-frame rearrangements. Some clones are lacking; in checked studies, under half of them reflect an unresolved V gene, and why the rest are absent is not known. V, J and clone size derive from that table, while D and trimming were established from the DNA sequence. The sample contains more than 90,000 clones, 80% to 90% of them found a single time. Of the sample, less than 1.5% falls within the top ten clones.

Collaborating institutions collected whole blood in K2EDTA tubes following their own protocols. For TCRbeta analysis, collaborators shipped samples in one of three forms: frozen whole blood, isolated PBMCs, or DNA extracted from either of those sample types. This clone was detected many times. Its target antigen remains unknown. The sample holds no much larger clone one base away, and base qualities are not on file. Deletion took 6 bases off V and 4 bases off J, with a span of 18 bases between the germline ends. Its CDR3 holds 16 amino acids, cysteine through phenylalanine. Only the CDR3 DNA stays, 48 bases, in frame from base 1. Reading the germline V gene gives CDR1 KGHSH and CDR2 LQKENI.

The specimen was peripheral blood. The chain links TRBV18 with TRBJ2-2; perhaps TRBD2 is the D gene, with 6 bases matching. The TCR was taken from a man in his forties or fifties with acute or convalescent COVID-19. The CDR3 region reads CASSPLGGAGTGELFF. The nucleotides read TGTGCCAGCTCGCCCCTCGGAGGGGCGGGCACCGGGGAGCTGTTTTTT. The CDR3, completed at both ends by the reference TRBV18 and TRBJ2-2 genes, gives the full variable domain NAGVMQNPRHLVRRRGQEARLRCSPMKGHSHVYWYRQLPEEGLKFMVYLQKENIIDESGMPKERFSAEFPKEGPSILRIQQVVRGDSAAYFCASSPLGGAGTGELFFGEGSRLTVL.